The 9 T cell receptor beta chains given below trace back to one sample, sequenced in a study of beta chain features in type 1 diabetes. Reverse transcription of all isolated RNA meant that expressed TCRB transcripts were sequenced. Data came from immunoSEQ multiplex PCR; TCRdb stores just in-frame clones and leaves some out. This sample yields under 550,000 clones, of which 10% to 12% are seen a single time; approximately 0.05% belongs to the top ten. Sequenced: naive CD4+ T cells from blood. The receptors come from a woman between 18 and 30 years old in good health.

In this sample, this clone turned up a few times. This rearrangement joins TRBV19 to TRBJ2-5; possibly TRBD1 for D (5 bases). CDR1 and CDR2 from the germline V gene are LNHDA and SQIVND (reference sequence). V dropped 5 bases and J dropped 2 bases, with 15 bases sitting between them. This CDR3 region has 15 residues. The CDR3 here is CASSPFQGRQETQYF. In nucleotides, the CDR3 is TGTGCCAGTAGTCCCTTTCAGGGCCGACAAGAGACCCAGTACTTC. Full variable domain (remainder filled in from reference TRBV19 and TRBJ2-5): DGGITQSPKYLFRKEGQNVTLSCEQNLNHDAMYWYRQDPGQGLRLIYYSQIVNDFQKGDIAEGYSVSREKKESFPLTVTSAQKNPTAFYLCASSPFQGRQETQYFGPGTRLLVL.

V gene TRBV30 combines with J gene TRBJ1-2; TRBD1 might be the D (5 bases). Germline CDR1 GTSNPN, CDR2 SVGIG (reference sequence). The CDR3 has 13 amino acids. V gave up 5 bases and J gave up 8 bases, with 18 bases separating them. The CDR3 coding sequence is TGTGCCTGGTTCCGGGACCCCCGATGGGGCTACACCTTC. Amino acid sequence: CAWFRDPRWGYTF.

There are a few counts of this clone. The J gene is TRBJ2-5, the V gene TRBV4-1; D not resolved. This CDR3 region has 15 residues. Per germline, CDR1 MGHRA and CDR2 YSYEKL. V gave up 0 bases and J gave up 5 bases, with 13 bases separating them. CDR3 in DNA: TGCGCCAGCAGCCAAGATCAGGCCCTCGGGGAGACCCAGTACTTC. It is translated as CASSQDQALGETQYF.

The gene calls are TRBV20-1 and TRBJ2-1; 7 bases map to TRBD2. The CDR3 spans 10 residues. Per the germline V gene, CDR1 is DFQATT and CDR2 is SNEGSKA (reference sequence). V shed 6 bases, J shed 12 bases, and the junction held 5 bases outside the gene matches. The CDR3 reads CSAHSSGQFF. The CDR3 region has the DNA TGCAGTGCGCATTCTAGCGGGCAGTTCTTC.

This chain links TRBV20-1 with TRBJ2-5; D is undetermined. CDR1 DFQATT and CDR2 SNEGSKA come from the germline V gene (reference sequence). The V end lost 6 bases, the J end lost 0 bases, and 5 bases lay between the germline ends. The CDR3 has 11 amino acids. The CDR3 region has the DNA TGCAGTGCCACGTACCAAGAGACCCAGTACTTC. This translates into CSATYQETQYF.

A few counts support this clone. This chain links TRBV5-1 with TRBJ1-5; D is unresolved. Trimming took 0 bases from V and 6 from J, leaving 16 bases between them. Germline CDR1 reads SGHRS; CDR2 reads YFSETQ. This CDR3 is built from 16 residues. The CDR3 spells CASSLGRLGSGQPQHF. CDR3 sequence (DNA): TGCGCCAGCAGCTTGGGCAGACTTGGGTCGGGTCAGCCCCAGCATTTT.

A few counts support this clone. The chain uses TRBV7-2 and TRBJ1-4; D not resolved. This CDR3 region has 13 residues. V lost 2 bases and J lost 6, with 7 bases in between. CDR1 SGHTA and CDR2 FQGNSA come from the germline V gene. The CDR3 reads CASSLYLDEKLFF. The CDR3 nucleotides read TGTGCCAGCAGCTTATATCTCGATGAAAAACTGTTTTTT.

This chain uses TRBV27 with TRBJ2-3; TRBD1 aligns across 11 bases. Looked up from germline, CDR1 is MNHEY and CDR2 is SMNVEV (reference sequence). This CDR3 has 14 residues. V lost 6 bases to trimming and J lost 4 bases; unmatched junction nucleotides: 3. CDR3 nucleotide sequence: TGTGCCAGCAGGGACAGGGGGCCTCCAGATACGCAGTATTTT. Amino acid sequence: CASRDRGPPDTQYF.

The sample holds a few counts of this clone. The chain recombines TRBV28 with TRBJ1-5; a possible D gene is TRBD1 (6 bases). Trimming shortened V by 5 bases and J by 10 bases, and 15 bases separated the two germline ends. CDR1 MDHEN and CDR2 SYDVKM come from the germline V gene. This CDR3 has 13 amino acids. Here the CDR3 reads CASSLTGMGPQHF. The CDR3 DNA follows: TGTGCCAGCAGTCTCACAGGGATGGGCCCCCAGCATTTT. Combining the CDR3 with reference TRBV28 and TRBJ1-5 gives the whole variable domain DVKVTQSSRYLVKRTGEKVFLECVQDMDHENMFWYRQDPGLGLRLIYFSYDVKMKEKGDIPEGYSVSREKKERFSLILESASTNQTSMYLCASSLTGMGPQHFGDGTRLSIL.